The 8 T cell receptor beta chains given below trace back to one sample, sequenced in a study of blood T cell repertoires in COVID-19. Sequencing used immunoSEQ multiplex PCR; TCRdb keeps in-frame clones, though not all of them. The sample consists of around 150,000 clones, about 92% of them appearing once. The sequencing sample was made of peripheral blood. The receptors were gathered from a man between 60 and 75 years old with active or convalescent COVID-19.

The gene calls are TRBV2 and TRBJ1-6; 9 nucleotides line up with TRBD1. CDR1 SNHLY and CDR2 FYNNEI come from the germline V gene. Trimming at V came to 3 bases and at J to 7 bases, leaving 7 bases not matched to a gene. The CDR3 loop spans 16 amino acids. In nucleotides, the CDR3 is TGTGCCAGCAGTGAGGGGACAGGGAGTCTCAATTCACCCCTCCACTTT. Translating gives CASSEGTGSLNSPLHF. Full variable domain (remainder filled in from reference TRBV2 and TRBJ1-6): EPEVTQTPSHQVTQMGQEVILRCVPISNHLYFYWYRQILGQKVEFLVSFYNNEISEKSEIFDDQFSVERPDGSNFTLKIRSTKLEDSAMYFCASSEGTGSLNSPLHFGNGTRLTVT.

The rearrangement uses TRBV20-1 and TRBJ1-2; D uncertain. The CDR3 loop spans 13 amino acids. The germline V gene has CDR1 DFQATT and CDR2 SNEGSKA (reference sequence). The V end lost 3 bases, the J end lost 5 bases, and 13 bases lay between the germline ends. The CDR3: CSASQPRNYGYTF. Written as DNA, the CDR3 is TGCAGTGCTAGTCAACCTAGAAATTATGGCTACACCTTC.

The chain has TRBV6-2 or TRBV6-3 and TRBJ2-3, with TRBD2 matching over 10 bases. The CDR3 runs 16 residues. The V segment lost 2 bases and the J segment 4 bases; nucleotides outside the gene matches: 6. The germline V gene encodes CDR1 MNHEY and CDR2 SVGEGT. CDR3 protein: CASSYGQRGGADTQYF. In DNA form, the CDR3 reads TGTGCCAGCAGTTACGGGCAGCGGGGGGGTGCAGATACGCAGTATTTT.

The sample holds one count of this clone. The J gene is TRBJ1-2, the V gene TRBV30; tentative D call: TRBD1 (6 bases). The germline V gene has CDR1 GTSNPN and CDR2 SVGIG (reference sequence). Between the trimmed V and J ends, which lost 3 bases and 5 bases, there was a span of 10 bases. The CDR3 consists of 12 residues. The CDR3 coding sequence is TGTGCCTGGAGGGACAGCCAGTATGGCTACACCTTC. Its protein product is CAWRDSQYGYTF.

This clone was detected once. V usage is TRBV9 and J usage is TRBJ2-7; 7 bases are a match to TRBD1. Trimming at V came to 4 bases and at J to 0 bases, leaving 10 bases not matched to a gene. Germline V CDR1 and CDR2: SGDLS, YYNGEE. CDR3 length equals 16 residues. CDR3 protein: CASSPRAQGTSYEQYF. In nucleotides, the CDR3 is TGTGCCAGCAGCCCTAGGGCACAGGGGACCTCCTACGAGCAGTACTTC.

This chain uses TRBV7-8 with TRBJ1-2; possibly TRBD1 for D (5 bases). V dropped 0 bases and J dropped 4 bases, with 12 bases sitting between them. The CDR3 runs 15 residues. The germline V gene has CDR1 SGHVS and CDR2 FQNEAQ. CDR3 region: CASSLATTGAYGYTF. The CDR3 bases are TGTGCCAGCAGCTTAGCAACAACAGGCGCCTATGGCTACACCTTC.

V usage is TRBV5-8 and J usage is TRBJ1-3, with 7 bases that match TRBD1. The length of the CDR3 is 16 residues. Trimming at V came to 4 bases and at J to 3 bases, leaving 10 bases not matched to a gene. Germline V gene lookup returns CDR1 SGHTS and CDR2 YDEGEE. Here the CDR3 DNA reads TGTGCCAGCAGCCAAAACAGGGGAGCAGGTGGAAACACCATATATTTT. This encodes CASSQNRGAGGNTIYF. Variable domain in full (rest from reference TRBV5-8 and TRBJ1-3): EAGVTQSPTHLIKTRGQQATLRCSPISGHTSVYWYQQALGLGLQFLLWYDEGEERNRGNFPPRFSGRQFPNYSSELNVNALELEDSALYLCASSQNRGAGGNTIYFGEGSWLTVV.

This chain links TRBV10-1 with TRBJ2-1, with 9 bases lining up with TRBD2. CDR1 WNHNN and CDR2 SYGVQD come from the germline V gene (reference sequence). The CDR3 has 15 amino acids. J gave up 0 bases and V 8 bases, and 5 bases lay outside the gene matches. The CDR3 loop is CASSASGNSYNEQFF. The CDR3 region has the DNA TGCGCCAGCTCCGCTAGCGGGAACTCCTACAATGAGCAGTTCTTC.